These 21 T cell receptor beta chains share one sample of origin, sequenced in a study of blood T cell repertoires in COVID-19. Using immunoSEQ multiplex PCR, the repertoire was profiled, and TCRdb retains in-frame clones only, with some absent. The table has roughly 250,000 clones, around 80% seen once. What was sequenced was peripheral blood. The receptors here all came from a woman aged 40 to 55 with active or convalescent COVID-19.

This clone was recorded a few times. Here the CDR3 DNA reads TGTGCCAGCAGTGAACGCGGGGGAAGGACTGAAGCTTTCTTT. This translates into CASSERGGRTEAFF. The rearrangement links TRBV6-1 to TRBJ1-1; TRBD1 is a possible D gene (5 bases). From germline, CDR1 is MNHNS and CDR2 SASEGT. Trimming removed 2 bases at V and 5 bases at J, with 12 bases between. The CDR3 loop spans 14 amino acids.

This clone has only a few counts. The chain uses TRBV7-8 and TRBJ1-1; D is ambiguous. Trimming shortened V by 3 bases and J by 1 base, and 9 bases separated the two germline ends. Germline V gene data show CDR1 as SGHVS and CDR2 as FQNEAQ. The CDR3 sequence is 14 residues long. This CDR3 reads CASSLREGNTEAFF. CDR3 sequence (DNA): TGTGCCAGCAGCTTGAGGGAGGGGAACACTGAAGCTTTCTTT.

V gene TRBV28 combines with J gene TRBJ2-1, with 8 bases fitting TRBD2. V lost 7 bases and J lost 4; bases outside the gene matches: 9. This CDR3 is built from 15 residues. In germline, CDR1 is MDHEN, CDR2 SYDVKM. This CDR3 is CASKTAGGVYNEQFF. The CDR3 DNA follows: TGTGCCAGCAAGACTGCGGGGGGCGTATACAATGAGCAGTTCTTC.

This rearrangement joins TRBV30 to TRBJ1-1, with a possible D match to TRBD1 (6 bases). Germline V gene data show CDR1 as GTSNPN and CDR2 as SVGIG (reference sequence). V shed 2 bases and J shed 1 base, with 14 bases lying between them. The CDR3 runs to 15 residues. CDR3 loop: CAWSLLRQANTEAFF. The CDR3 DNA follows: TGTGCCTGGAGTCTTTTAAGACAGGCGAACACTGAAGCTTTCTTT.

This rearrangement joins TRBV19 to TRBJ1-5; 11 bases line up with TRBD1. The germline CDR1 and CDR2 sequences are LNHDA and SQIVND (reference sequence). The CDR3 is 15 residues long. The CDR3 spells CGSRTGGGGNQPQHF. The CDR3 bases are TGTGGGTCTCGGACAGGGGGCGGGGGCAATCAGCCCCAGCATTTT.

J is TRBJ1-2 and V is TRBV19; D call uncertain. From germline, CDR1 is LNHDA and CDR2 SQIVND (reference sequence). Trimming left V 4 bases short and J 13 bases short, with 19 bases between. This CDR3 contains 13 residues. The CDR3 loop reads CASSNLPAPPGTF. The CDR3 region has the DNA TGTGCCAGTAGTAATCTCCCAGCGCCGCCTGGCACCTTC.

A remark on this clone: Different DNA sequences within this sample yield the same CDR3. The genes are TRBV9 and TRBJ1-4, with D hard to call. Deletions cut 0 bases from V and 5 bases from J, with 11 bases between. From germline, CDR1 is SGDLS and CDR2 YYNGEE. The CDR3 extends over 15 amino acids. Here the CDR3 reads CASSVAGGGNEKLFF. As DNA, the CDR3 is TGTGCCAGCAGCGTAGCCGGTGGAGGCAATGAAAAACTGTTTTTT.

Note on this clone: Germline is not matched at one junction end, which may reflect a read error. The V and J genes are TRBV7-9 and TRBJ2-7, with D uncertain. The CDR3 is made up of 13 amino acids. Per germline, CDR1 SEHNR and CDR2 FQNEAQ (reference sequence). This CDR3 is CASSLQASPPRNF. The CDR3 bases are TGTGCCAGCAGCTTACAGGCGAGTCCCCCCCGGAACTTC.

CDR3 residues: CASSLLAQGVNQPQHF. DNA of the CDR3: TGTGCCAGCAGTTTATTGGCACAGGGGGTCAATCAGCCCCAGCATTTT. The chain recombines TRBV28 with TRBJ1-5; 8 positions agree with TRBD1. V lost 1 base, J lost 3 bases, and 5 bases stayed unmatched. CDR1 MDHEN and CDR2 SYDVKM come from the germline V gene. The CDR3 extends over 16 amino acids.

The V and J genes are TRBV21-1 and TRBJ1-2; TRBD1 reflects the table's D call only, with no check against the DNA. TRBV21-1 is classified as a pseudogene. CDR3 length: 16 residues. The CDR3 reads CASSKGGTGKGYGYTF. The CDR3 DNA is TGTGCCAGCAGCAAAGGGGGGACAGGGAAGGGCTATGGCTACACCTTC.

The CDR3 nucleotides read TGTGCCAGCTCCGGGACAGGGAACTATGGCTACACCTTC. Its protein product is CASSGTGNYGYTF. The chain employs TRBV3-1 (or the pseudogene TRBV3-2) and TRBJ1-2, with 9 bases that match TRBD1. After removal of 8 bases from V and 2 bases from J, the junction contained 3 bases not matched to a gene. This CDR3 region has 13 residues. CDR1 and CDR2 (germline): LGHDT, YNNKEL (reference sequence).

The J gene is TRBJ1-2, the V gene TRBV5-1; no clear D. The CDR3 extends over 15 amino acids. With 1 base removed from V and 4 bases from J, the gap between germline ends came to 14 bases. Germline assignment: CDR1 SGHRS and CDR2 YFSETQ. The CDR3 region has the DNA TGCGCCAGCAGCTTGTGTGACTTCGGATGCTATGGCTACACCTTC. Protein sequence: CASSLCDFGCYGYTF. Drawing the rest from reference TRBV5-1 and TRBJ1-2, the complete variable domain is KAGVTQTPRYLIKTRGQQVTLSCSPISGHRSVSWYQQTPGQGLQFLFEYFSETQRNKGNFPGRFSGRQFSNSRSEMNVSTLELGDSALYLCASSLCDFGCYGYTFGSGTRLTVV.

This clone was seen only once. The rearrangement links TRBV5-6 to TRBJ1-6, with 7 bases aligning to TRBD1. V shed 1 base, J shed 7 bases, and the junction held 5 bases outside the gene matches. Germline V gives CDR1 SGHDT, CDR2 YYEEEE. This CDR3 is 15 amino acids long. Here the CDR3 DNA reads TGTGCCAGCAGCTTGAAGGGGGCGTCCAATTCACCCCTCCACTTT. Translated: CASSLKGASNSPLHF. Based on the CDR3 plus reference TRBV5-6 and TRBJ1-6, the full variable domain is DAGVTQSPTHLIKTRGQQVTLRCSPKSGHDTVSWYQQALGQGPQFIFQYYEEEERQRGNFPDRFSGHQFPNYSSELNVNALLLGDSALYLCASSLKGASNSPLHFGNGTRLTVT.

The CDR3 sequence: CASSLVDKNTEAFF. In DNA form, the CDR3 reads TGCGCCAGCAGCTTGGTCGACAAGAACACTGAAGCTTTCTTT. The genes are TRBV5-1 and TRBJ1-1, with no clear D. CDR3 length: 14 amino acids. In germline, CDR1 is SGHRS, CDR2 YFSETQ. Trimming left V 0 bases short and J 1 base short, with 7 bases between.

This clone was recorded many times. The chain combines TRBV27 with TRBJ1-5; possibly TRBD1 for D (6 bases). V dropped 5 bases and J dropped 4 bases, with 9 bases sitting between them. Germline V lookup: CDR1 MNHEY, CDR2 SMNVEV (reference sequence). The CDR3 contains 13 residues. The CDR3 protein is CASSQGLNQPQHF. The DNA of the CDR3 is TGTGCCAGCAGTCAGGGGCTGAATCAGCCCCAGCATTTT.

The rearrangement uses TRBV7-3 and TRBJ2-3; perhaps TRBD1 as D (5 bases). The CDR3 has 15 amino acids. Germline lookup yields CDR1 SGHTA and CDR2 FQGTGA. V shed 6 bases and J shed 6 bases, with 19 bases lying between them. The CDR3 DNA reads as TGTGCCAGCAGTCAAGGGTCAGGGCTAAGGGATACGCAGTATTTT. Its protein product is CASSQGSGLRDTQYF.

CDR3 sequence: CASSYSTLAGADTQYF. DNA of the CDR3: TGTGCCAGCAGTTACTCTACCCTAGCGGGGGCAGATACGCAGTATTTT. The V gene is TRBV6-5, the J gene TRBJ2-3; 10 nucleotides align to TRBD2. CDR1 is MNHEY, CDR2 SVGAGI, per germline. The CDR3 runs to 16 residues. V gave up 0 bases and J gave up 4 bases; unmatched junction bases: 4.

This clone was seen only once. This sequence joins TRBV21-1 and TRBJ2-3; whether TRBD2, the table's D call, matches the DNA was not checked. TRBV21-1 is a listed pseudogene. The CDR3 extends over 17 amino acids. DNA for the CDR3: TGTGCCAGGAGAGGACTAGCGGGGGCCGAATTCACAGATACGCAGTATTTT. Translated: CARRGLAGAEFTDTQYF.

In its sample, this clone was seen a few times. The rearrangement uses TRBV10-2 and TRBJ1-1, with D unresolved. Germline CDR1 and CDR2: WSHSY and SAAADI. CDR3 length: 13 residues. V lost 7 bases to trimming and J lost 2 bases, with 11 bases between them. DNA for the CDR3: TGCGCCAGCACCGCGACACGCAACACTGAAGCTTTCTTT. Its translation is CASTATRNTEAFF.

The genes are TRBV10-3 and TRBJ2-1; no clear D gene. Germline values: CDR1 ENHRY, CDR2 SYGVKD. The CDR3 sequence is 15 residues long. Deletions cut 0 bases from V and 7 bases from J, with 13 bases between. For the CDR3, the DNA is TGTGCCATCAGTGAGTCGAATGTTGCGGTGAATGAGCAGTTCTTC. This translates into CAISESNVAVNEQFF.

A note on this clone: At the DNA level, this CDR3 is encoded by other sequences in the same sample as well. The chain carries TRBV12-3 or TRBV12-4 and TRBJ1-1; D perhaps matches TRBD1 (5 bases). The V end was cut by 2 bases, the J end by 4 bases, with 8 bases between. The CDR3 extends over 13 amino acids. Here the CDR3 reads CASSLRRGTEAFF. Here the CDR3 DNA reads TGTGCCAGCAGTTTAAGGAGGGGCACTGAAGCTTTCTTT.